The 28 T cell receptor beta chains in this list originate from one sample, sequenced in a study of cytomegalovirus exposure and HLA in healthy donors (dated by TCRdb to the late 2010s). Library creation used the immunoSEQ multiplex PCR assay. The multiplex PCR relied on a mix of 60 forward primers for TCR Vbeta segments and 13 reverse primers for TCR Jbeta segments. TCRdb provides this immuneACCESS table in a form limited to in-frame rearrangements. Some clones are lacking; in checked studies, under half of them reflect an unresolved V gene, and why the rest are absent is not known. This sample lists around 130,000 clones; over 80% were detected once. More than 2% of the sample lies in the top ten. The sample consisted of PBMCs. The source is a man aged 30 to 45 in good health and CMV-seronegative.

The rearrangement uses TRBV5-1 and TRBJ2-2, with D maybe TRBD1 (6 bases). The CDR3 loop spans 15 amino acids. From germline, CDR1 is SGHRS and CDR2 YFSETQ. The V end lost 2 bases, the J end lost 0 bases, and 8 bases lay between the germline ends. The CDR3 is CASSLTGSNTGELFF. The CDR3 DNA follows: TGCGCCAGCAGCTTAACAGGGTCGAACACCGGGGAGCTGTTTTTT.

Comments on this clone: At one of its ends the junction is not consistent with the germline gene, which may arise from a read error. The chain is built from TRBV20-1 and TRBJ2-5, with 7 nucleotides matching TRBD1. Germline assignment: CDR1 DFQATT and CDR2 SNEGSKA (reference sequence). This CDR3 contains 11 residues. CDR3 sequence reads: CSVPARTGQDF. The DNA for the CDR3 is TGCAGTGTCCCGGCCCGGACAGGCCAGGACTTC.

This chain joins TRBV15 and TRBJ2-1; a possible D gene is TRBD1 (7 bases). V gave up 1 base and J gave up 0 bases, with 13 bases separating them. The germline CDR1 and CDR2 sequences are LNHNV and YYDKDF (reference sequence). The CDR3 covers 17 residues. The CDR3 coding sequence is TGTGCCACCAGCAGAGGAGTCCAGGGGGGCTCCTACAATGAGCAGTTCTTC. It is translated as CATSRGVQGGSYNEQFF.

The rearrangement joins TRBV5-1 to TRBJ1-1; a weak D match, TRBD1 (6 bases). CDR3 length: 15 residues. Germline-derived CDR1 and CDR2 are SGHRS and YFSETQ. The V and J ends lost 0 bases and 5 bases respectively, with 14 bases between them. CDR3 in DNA: TGCGCCAGCAGCTTGGCCGGGGGGCCGGATACTGAAGCTTTCTTT. Encoded protein: CASSLAGGPDTEAFF.

The J gene is TRBJ2-1, the V gene TRBV28; 7 bases map to TRBD1. Germline lookup yields CDR1 MDHEN and CDR2 SYDVKM. The trim removed 1 base at V and 3 bases at J, leaving 9 bases unmatched. This CDR3 is 17 amino acids long. Here the CDR3 reads CASSLLPGQGVYNEQFF. The CDR3 coding sequence is TGTGCCAGCAGTTTATTGCCGGGGCAGGGGGTCTACAATGAGCAGTTCTTC.

V gene TRBV11-2 combines with J gene TRBJ1-2; TRBD1 matches at 7 bases. CDR3 length: 14 amino acids. The V and J ends lost 5 bases and 8 bases, in that order; junction bases with no gene match: 11. The germline CDR1 and CDR2 sequences are SGHAT and FQNNGV. CDR3 in amino acids: CASSPNTGAEGYTF. For the CDR3, the DNA is TGTGCCAGCAGCCCAAACACAGGGGCTGAAGGCTACACCTTC.

The chain joins TRBV5-6 to TRBJ1-2, with TRBD1 identical over 7 bases. From germline, CDR1 is SGHDT and CDR2 YYEEEE. The J segment lost 7 bases and the V segment lost 1 base, leaving 7 bases of the junction unmatched. CDR3 length: 14 residues. The CDR3 coding sequence is TGTGCCAGCAGCTTGTCAAGGGGGCCGGGTGGCTACACCTTC. This gives the protein CASSLSRGPGGYTF.

The chain carries TRBV2 and TRBJ2-1; 9 positions match TRBD2. Germline V gives CDR1 SNHLY, CDR2 FYNNEI. After removal of 6 bases from V and 8 bases from J, the junction contained 5 bases not matched to a gene. The CDR3 spans 13 residues. The CDR3 loop is CASSGTSFDEQFF. As DNA, the CDR3 is TGTGCCAGCAGCGGGACTAGCTTCGATGAGCAGTTCTTC.

The J gene is TRBJ2-3, the V gene TRBV5-1, with 7 nucleotides matching TRBD2. The junction had 6 bases not matched to a gene; V was cut back by 2 bases and J by 0 bases. The CDR3 spans 16 residues. Per the germline V gene, CDR1 is SGHRS and CDR2 is YFSETQ. CDR3: CASSLDGRTSTDTQYF. CDR3 DNA: TGCGCCAGCAGCTTAGACGGGAGGACTAGCACAGATACGCAGTATTTT.

The genes are TRBV10-2 and TRBJ1-2, with a tentative D call TRBD1 (6 bases). Deletions cut 5 bases from V and 3 bases from J, with 16 bases between. The V gene's germline CDR1 is WSHSY and CDR2 SAAADI. The CDR3 consists of 15 residues. CDR3 sequence: CASSYGGRGDYGYTF. CDR3 nucleotides: TGCGCCAGCAGTTATGGGGGCAGGGGTGACTATGGCTACACCTTC.

The gene calls are TRBV28 and TRBJ1-2; the match to TRBD1 covers 8 bases. V lost 3 bases to trimming and J lost 6 bases; unmatched junction nucleotides: 9. The V gene's germline CDR1 is MDHEN and CDR2 SYDVKM. CDR3 size: 15 residues. Here the CDR3 DNA reads TGTGCCAGCAGTTTCCCCGGGACAGGTGCTAATGGCTACACCTTC. Translation gives CASSFPGTGANGYTF.

This clone was found a few times. The chain is built from TRBV4-2 and TRBJ2-7; 8 nucleotides line up with TRBD2. Trimming took 1 base from V and 4 from J; bases not matched to a gene: 9. In germline, CDR1 is LGHNA, CDR2 YNFKEQ. The CDR3 contains 16 residues. The CDR3 loop is CASSQGTAGGPYEQYF. The CDR3 DNA reads as TGTGCCAGCAGCCAAGGGACGGCGGGGGGCCCATACGAGCAGTACTTC.

In DNA form, the CDR3 reads TGTGCCAGCAGCCCCCCCCGTCCCGCGAACACCGGGGAGCTGTTTTTT. Translating it yields CASSPPRPANTGELFF. The V gene is TRBV7-9, the J gene TRBJ2-2; D is unresolved. CDR3 length: 16 amino acids. Deletions cut 5 bases from V and 0 bases from J, with 13 bases between. Germline V gene data show CDR1 as SEHNR and CDR2 as FQNEAQ (reference sequence).

This clone was counted only a few times. The genes are TRBV7-2 and TRBJ1-1, with D unclear. The CDR3 sequence is 13 residues long. Trimming left V 5 bases short and J 2 bases short, with 9 bases between. Germline V CDR1 and CDR2: SGHTA, FQGNSA. Here the CDR3 reads CASSQQPNTEAFF. DNA of the CDR3: TGTGCCAGCAGCCAACAGCCTAACACTGAAGCTTTCTTT.

This chain connects TRBV4-3 to TRBJ2-5; the match to TRBD2 covers 11 bases. Germline V gives CDR1 LGHNA, CDR2 YSLEER. The CDR3 has 17 amino acids. Trimming removed 5 bases from V and 4 bases from J; junction bases left unmatched: 12. For the CDR3, the DNA is TGCGCCAGCAGCTCACGACTAGCGGGGTCGGGCGGAGAGACCCAGTACTTC. Its translation is CASSSRLAGSGGETQYF.

The chain is built from TRBV5-6 and TRBJ1-2; no firm D call. In germline, CDR1 is SGHDT, CDR2 YYEEEE. Trimming removed 4 bases from V and 5 bases from J, with 18 bases in between. The CDR3 sequence is 15 residues long. The CDR3 loop reads CASSPLPRSLYGYTF. CDR3 sequence (DNA): TGTGCCAGCAGCCCGCTCCCTCGATCCCTATATGGCTACACCTTC.

This clone was seen only a few times. This rearrangement joins TRBV15 to TRBJ1-2, with TRBD1 matching over 10 bases. Germline V gene data show CDR1 as LNHNV and CDR2 as YYDKDF (reference sequence). The CDR3 totals 16 residues. Trimming took 0 bases from V and 8 from J; bases not matched to a gene: 9. As DNA, the CDR3 is TGTGCCACCAGCAGAGAGGGACAGGGGTATCCCCACGGCTACACCTTC. It is translated as CATSREGQGYPHGYTF. The whole variable domain, filled in from reference TRBV15 and TRBJ1-2, reads DAMVIQNPRYQVTQFGKPVTLSCSQTLNHNVMYWYQQKSSQAPKLLFHYYDKDFNNEADTPDNFQSRRPNTSFCFLDIRSPGLGDTAMYLCATSREGQGYPHGYTFGSGTRLTVV.

V is TRBV6-5 and J is TRBJ2-7, with 8 bases identical to TRBD2. V was clipped by 7 bases and J by 3 bases; unmatched bases: 8. CDR1 and CDR2 (germline): MNHEY, SVGAGI. The CDR3 sequence is 14 residues long. Written as DNA, the CDR3 is TGTGCCAGCATCGGGGGGGAGGGAGGCTACGAGCAGTACTTC. It specifies CASIGGEGGYEQYF.

The chain is built from TRBV7-2 and TRBJ2-2; tentative D call: TRBD1 (6 bases). Trimming removed 4 bases at V and 1 base at J, with 7 bases between. This CDR3 spans 14 amino acids. In germline, CDR1 is SGHTA, CDR2 FQGNSA. The CDR3 sequence: CASSSGQNTGELFF. CDR3 bases: TGTGCCAGCAGCTCGGGACAGAACACCGGGGAGCTGTTTTTT.

This chain uses TRBV15 with TRBJ1-4; the match to TRBD1 covers 7 bases. The CDR3 runs 16 residues. CDR1 is LNHNV, CDR2 YYDKDF, per germline (reference sequence). J gave up 0 bases and V 3 bases, and 4 bases lay outside the gene matches. Here the CDR3 reads CATSRETGTTNEKLFF. In DNA form, the CDR3 reads TGTGCCACCAGCAGGGAGACAGGGACAACTAATGAAAAACTGTTTTTT.

The gene calls are TRBV4-3 and TRBJ2-1; D remains ambiguous. The CDR3 runs 14 residues. Germline-derived CDR1 and CDR2 are LGHNA and YSLEER. Trimming cost V 0 bases and J 1 base, with 4 bases left between them. The chain's CDR3 is CASSQDGSYNEQFF. In DNA, the CDR3 is TGCGCCAGCAGCCAAGACGGTTCCTACAATGAGCAGTTCTTC.

V gene TRBV10-3 combines with J gene TRBJ1-1, with D possibly being TRBD1 (6 bases). Per germline, CDR1 ENHRY and CDR2 SYGVKD. V was clipped by 0 bases and J by 1 base, with 9 bases between them. The CDR3 length is 15 residues. The CDR3 coding sequence is TGTGCCATCAGTGAGTCGAGGGGACAGAACACTGAAGCTTTCTTT. Translation: CAISESRGQNTEAFF.

The chain combines TRBV19 with TRBJ2-1; D may be TRBD2 (5 bases). The CDR3 sequence is 13 residues long. Germline CDR1 and CDR2: LNHDA and SQIVND (reference sequence). Trimming stripped 4 bases from V and 4 bases from J, with 8 bases between. The CDR3 region has the DNA TGTGCCAGTAGTAGTCCGGGGTACAATGAGCAGTTCTTC. This codes for CASSSPGYNEQFF.

The chain joins TRBV6-1 to TRBJ2-3; D possibly corresponds to TRBD1 (6 bases). CDR3 length equals 16 residues. From germline, CDR1 is MNHNS and CDR2 SASEGT. Trimming removed 2 bases from V and 2 bases from J, with 14 bases in between. This CDR3 is CASSERGQPLTDTQYF. CDR3 nucleotides: TGTGCCAGCAGTGAAAGGGGACAACCGCTCACAGATACGCAGTATTTT.

The chain joins TRBV6-5 to TRBJ2-1; 8 nucleotides match TRBD1. This CDR3 has 14 amino acids. Germline V gives CDR1 MNHEY, CDR2 SVGAGI. Trimming at V came to 0 bases and at J to 6 bases, leaving 1 base not matched to a gene. Here the CDR3 reads CASSYSTGGNEQFF. In DNA, the CDR3 is TGTGCCAGCAGTTACTCTACAGGGGGCAATGAGCAGTTCTTC.

The rearrangement joins TRBV6-1 to TRBJ2-1; 14 nucleotides align to TRBD2. This CDR3 contains 14 residues. The V gene's germline CDR1 is MNHNS and CDR2 SASEGT. With V trimmed by 8 bases and J by 4 bases, 1 base remained unmatched. CDR3 region: CASGTSGGYNEQFF. CDR3 nucleotides: TGTGCCAGCGGGACTAGCGGGGGATACAATGAGCAGTTCTTC.

The J gene is TRBJ2-2, the V gene TRBV4-1; 9 positions match TRBD2. CDR3 size: 17 residues. In germline, CDR1 is MGHRA, CDR2 YSYEKL. V lost 3 bases, J lost 2 bases, and 7 bases stayed unmatched. CDR3 nucleotides: TGCGCCAGCAGCCACGTAATAGCGGGGGTAAACACCGGGGAGCTGTTTTTT. Its protein is CASSHVIAGVNTGELFF.

This chain connects TRBV29-1 to TRBJ2-3; D perhaps matches TRBD1 (6 bases). CDR3 size: 17 residues. Per the germline V gene, CDR1 is SQVTM and CDR2 is ANQGSEA. Trimming left V 0 bases short and J 7 bases short, with 23 bases between. DNA of the CDR3: TGCAGCGTTGAAGACTCCCTTCAGGGGCCCCTACGGAATACGCAGTATTTT. Translation gives CSVEDSLQGPLRNTQYF.